The 16 T cell receptor beta chains presented below share a single source sample, sequenced in a study of blood T cell repertoires in COVID-19. The data were produced by immunoSEQ multiplex PCR, yet TCRdb's version contains in-frame clones alone and is incomplete. The data hold about 92,000 clones, with over 60% observed a single time. The sequenced material came from peripheral blood. The receptors were sampled from a man in his forties or fifties who had recovered from COVID-19.

The CDR3 bases are TGCAGTGCTAGTCATAGCGGGAGGGGAGGGGAGACCCAGTACTTC. Translation: CSASHSGRGGETQYF. This sequence joins TRBV20-1 and TRBJ2-5; 11 bases align to TRBD2. The CDR3 sequence is 15 residues long. CDR1 and CDR2 (germline): DFQATT, SNEGSKA (reference sequence). V shed 3 bases, J shed 5 bases, and the junction held 8 bases outside the gene matches.

The rearrangement links TRBV18 to TRBJ1-2; D possibly corresponds to TRBD1 (6 bases). Trimming pared 5 bases from V and 2 bases from J, leaving 15 bases between. In germline, CDR1 is KGHSH, CDR2 LQKENI. The CDR3 spans 15 residues. The CDR3 here is CASSDQGGLNYGYTF. The CDR3 region has the DNA TGTGCCAGCTCAGATCAAGGGGGATTAAACTATGGCTACACCTTC.

This clone was seen more than once but under ten times. The conserved phenylalanine or tryptophan is not found at the CDR3 terminus, so this likely reflects a read error. Because the CDR3's place on the DNA is in doubt, the DNA is left out and the CDR3 is given as listed by TCRdb. This chain connects TRBV6-1 to TRBJ2-7; the table assigns TRBD1, which was not confirmed against the DNA. Germline CDR1 is MNHNS and CDR2 is SASEGT. The CDR3 region is 11 residues in length, termini included. CDR3: CASSEIGPFPP.

V is TRBV5-1 and J is TRBJ2-1; maybe TRBD1 (6 bases). The CDR3 is 16 amino acids. Trimming took off 7 bases at V and 0 bases at J, with 17 bases between the two ends. CDR1 SGHRS and CDR2 YFSETQ come from the germline V gene. The CDR3 is CASRIGGYFSYNEQFF. As DNA, the CDR3 is TGCGCCAGCCGGATTGGGGGCTACTTCTCCTACAATGAGCAGTTCTTC.

The chain joins TRBV7-2 to TRBJ1-2, with D maybe TRBD1 (6 bases). Germline CDR1 SGHTA, CDR2 FQGNSA. Trimming cost V 5 bases and J 4 bases, with 17 bases left between them. The CDR3 has 15 residues. The DNA of the CDR3 is TGTGCCAGCAGCCCTTGGACAGTATTGAGCTATGGCTACACCTTC. This translates into CASSPWTVLSYGYTF.

This clone showed up just once. The V call is TRBV14, the J call TRBJ2-3; 10 bases map to TRBD2. Germline V gives CDR1 SGHDN, CDR2 FVKESK. The CDR3 length is 15 residues. V lost 2 bases and J lost 1; bases outside the gene matches: 0. The chain's CDR3 is CASSQLAGGTDTQYF. The CDR3 DNA reads as TGTGCCAGCAGCCAACTAGCGGGGGGCACAGATACGCAGTATTTT.

The rearrangement links TRBV9 to TRBJ2-1; 11 bases line up with TRBD2. The CDR3 consists of 15 residues. From germline, CDR1 is SGDLS and CDR2 YYNGEE. Losses at the gene ends were 4 bases for V and 3 bases for J; bases not matched to a gene: 3. As DNA, the CDR3 is TGTGCCAGCAGCTTAGCGGGGGGGTTCTACAATGAGCAGTTCTTC. Its protein product is CASSLAGGFYNEQFF.

The chain joins TRBV11-3 to TRBJ2-7; D may be TRBD1 (6 bases). V lost 4 bases and J lost 9, with 16 bases in between. Germline-derived CDR1 and CDR2 are SGHNT and YENEEA. This CDR3 comprises 13 residues. As DNA, the CDR3 is TGTGCCAGCAGCTCCGGACAGACCCAGGGGCAGTACTTC. Its protein product is CASSSGQTQGQYF.

The chain joins TRBV2 to TRBJ2-1, with 9 bases aligning to TRBD2. J was trimmed by 7 bases and V by 5 bases; bases with no gene match: 9. The CDR3 has 15 amino acids. Germline CDR1 reads SNHLY; CDR2 reads FYNNEI. The CDR3 loop is CASSLAGAPGNEQFF. As DNA, the CDR3 is TGTGCCAGCAGTTTAGCGGGGGCCCCGGGGAATGAGCAGTTCTTC. The full variable domain, rest sourced from reference TRBV2 and TRBJ2-1, is EPEVTQTPSHQVTQMGQEVILRCVPISNHLYFYWYRQILGQKVEFLVSFYNNEISEKSEIFDDQFSVERPDGSNFTLKIRSTKLEDSAMYFCASSLAGAPGNEQFFGPGTRLTVL.

This clone was seen just once. V gene TRBV18 combines with J gene TRBJ1-1; D is unclear. Germline loops: CDR1 KGHSH, CDR2 LQKENI. The CDR3 has 15 residues. The V end was cut by 2 bases, the J end by 3 bases, with 13 bases between. The DNA for the CDR3 is TGTGCCAGCTCACCAGGATCGGGAGGCCACACTGAAGCTTTCTTT. Amino acid sequence: CASSPGSGGHTEAFF.

The V call is TRBV7-3, the J call TRBJ1-2; 8 bases agree with TRBD1. From germline, CDR1 is SGHTA and CDR2 FQGTGA. The ends lost 1 base at V and 7 bases at J; junction bases unmatched: 8. This CDR3 has 15 amino acids. The CDR3 protein is CASSLMGDRGSGYTF. The DNA for the CDR3 is TGTGCCAGCAGCTTAATGGGAGACAGGGGTTCTGGCTACACCTTC.

The genes are TRBV18 and TRBJ1-2; D is undetermined. Germline values: CDR1 KGHSH, CDR2 LQKENI. V lost 3 bases and J lost 8, with 13 bases in between. This CDR3 spans 13 amino acids. The CDR3 DNA reads as TGTGCCAGCTCACCGGAGGAACCGAACGGCTACACCTTC. Translated, it gives CASSPEEPNGYTF.

The rearrangement uses TRBV10-3 and TRBJ2-7; possible D gene TRBD2, 6 bases. The germline gives CDR1 ENHRY, CDR2 SYGVKD. V was cut by 4 bases and J by 5 bases, with 15 bases left in between. This CDR3 is 14 amino acids long. CDR3 coding DNA: TGTGCCATCAGTGGTTCCGGGACTTGGGACGAGCAGTACTTC. Translating gives CAISGSGTWDEQYF.

This clone was counted a few times. The chain is built from TRBV28 and TRBJ2-5; TRBD2 aligns across 7 bases. J lost 0 bases, V lost 6 bases, and 7 bases had no gene match. The CDR3 consists of 15 residues. Germline loops: CDR1 MDHEN, CDR2 SYDVKM. CDR3 DNA sequence: TGTGCCAGCAGGCAGGGAGGGACGTACCAAGAGACCCAGTACTTC. It encodes CASRQGGTYQETQYF.

The rearrangement uses TRBV5-1 and TRBJ1-2, with 10 nucleotides matching TRBD1. V trimming: 2 bases; J trimming: 7 bases; junction bases outside the gene matches: 14. This CDR3 contains 17 residues. Germline loops: CDR1 SGHRS, CDR2 YFSETQ. The CDR3 DNA reads TGCGCCAGCAGCTTTACTCCGGGACAGGGGTCTATGGTTGGCTACACCTTC. This encodes CASSFTPGQGSMVGYTF.

This rearrangement joins TRBV24-1 to TRBJ2-3; D is ambiguous. V was shortened by 4 bases and J by 0 bases, with 7 bases between the two germline ends. The CDR3 spans 14 residues. The germline V gene has CDR1 KGHDR and CDR2 SFDVKD. This CDR3 reads CATSDPVSTDTQYF. The CDR3 DNA follows: TGTGCCACCAGTGACCCTGTTAGCACAGATACGCAGTATTTT.